This T cell receptor beta chain was obtained from a study of cytomegalovirus exposure and HLA in healthy donors. The primer mix had 60 Vbeta and 13 Jbeta primers. Profiled with immunoSEQ multiplex PCR; TCRdb holds only in-frame clones, not every one. The sample records about 160,000 clones, 70% to 80% being singletons. The CDR3 consists of 14 residues. Per germline, CDR1 SNHLY and CDR2 FYNNEI. Trimming took 4 bases from V and 6 from J; bases not matched to a gene: 6. The material sequenced was PBMCs. This rearrangement joins TRBV2 to TRBJ1-2; TRBD1 aligns across 9 bases. This sequence was found in a woman in her fifties or sixties in good health and CMV-seronegative. The CDR3 DNA sequence: TGTGCCAGCAGTGGGCGGACAGGGGTCAATGGCTACACCTTC. Protein sequence: CASSGRTGVNGYTF.